These 12 T cell receptor beta chains share one sample of origin, sequenced in a study of blood T cell repertoires in COVID-19. Sequencing used immunoSEQ multiplex PCR; TCRdb keeps in-frame clones, though not all of them. The top ten clones hold just over 8.5% of a sample with around 250,000 clones, around four fifths of them seen once. Sequencing used peripheral blood. The receptors derive from a man between 40 and 49 years old with active or convalescent COVID-19.

This chain connects TRBV30 to TRBJ1-2; 10 bases align to TRBD1. The CDR3 covers 14 residues. Trimming removed 2 bases from V and 6 bases from J; junction bases left unmatched: 6. CDR1 is GTSNPN and CDR2 is SVGIG in the germline V gene (reference sequence). The CDR3 sequence: CAWSLGTGVDGYTF. The CDR3 DNA is TGTGCCTGGAGTCTTGGGACAGGGGTGGATGGCTACACCTTC. Using reference TRBV30 and TRBJ1-2 for the parts outside the CDR3, the full variable domain is SQTIHQWPATLVQPVGSPLSLECTVEGTSNPNLYWYRQAAGRGLQLLFYSVGIGQISSEVPQNLSASRPQDRQFILSSKKLLLSDSGFYLCAWSLGTGVDGYTFGSGTRLTVV.

This chain links TRBV14 with TRBJ2-1, with TRBD2 identical over 7 bases. This CDR3 contains 17 residues. V lost 4 bases, J lost 4 bases, and 13 bases stayed unmatched. Per germline, CDR1 SGHDN and CDR2 FVKESK. The CDR3 protein is CASSRPGWVAGYNEQFF. The CDR3 nucleotides read TGTGCCAGCAGCCGCCCCGGATGGGTAGCGGGTTACAATGAGCAGTTCTTC. Variable domain in full (rest from reference TRBV14 and TRBJ2-1): EAGVTQFPSHSVIEKGQTVTLRCDPISGHDNLYWYRRVMGKEIKFLLHFVKESKQDESGMPNNRFLAERTGGTYSTLKVQPAELEDSGVYFCASSRPGWVAGYNEQFFGPGTRLTVL.

The gene calls are TRBV7-3 and TRBJ2-7, with TRBD2 matching 14 bases. The CDR3 is 16 residues long. After removal of 4 bases from V and 6 bases from J, the junction contained 8 bases not matched to a gene. The germline CDR1 and CDR2 sequences are SGHTA and FQGTGA. The CDR3 bases are TGTGCCAGCAGCTCTACGGGACTAGCGGGAGTCGGCGAGCAGTACTTC. This gives the protein CASSSTGLAGVGEQYF.

The chain links TRBV7-9 to TRBJ2-7; no firm D call. CDR1 and CDR2 (germline): SEHNR, FQNEAQ (reference sequence). Between the trimmed V and J ends, which lost 1 base and 6 bases, there was a span of 7 bases. This CDR3 is 12 amino acids long. CDR3 amino acids: CASSLGRLEQYF. The DNA of the CDR3 is TGTGCCAGCAGCTTAGGGCGGCTCGAGCAGTACTTC.

The chain uses TRBV2 and TRBJ2-5; perhaps TRBD2 as D (5 bases). Germline assignment: CDR1 SNHLY and CDR2 FYNNEI. The CDR3 loop spans 14 amino acids. V was clipped by 8 bases and J by 0 bases, with 13 bases between them. CDR3 nucleotides: TGTGCCAGCGGGAGCGGAGAGTACCAAGAGACCCAGTACTTC. This translates into CASGSGEYQETQYF.

This clone showed up just once. The chain employs TRBV6-2 or TRBV6-3 and TRBJ2-7, with D perhaps TRBD2 (6 bases). V lost 2 bases, J lost 2 bases, and 13 bases lay in between. The germline gives CDR1 MNHEY, CDR2 SVGEGT. This CDR3 has 15 amino acids. CDR3 nucleotide sequence: TGTGCCAGCAGTTACGATGCGGGGCTTACCTACGAGCAGTACTTC. Translated, it gives CASSYDAGLTYEQYF.

The chain links TRBV25-1 to TRBJ2-2; no definite D call. Trimming removed 2 bases at V and 1 base at J, with 5 bases between. CDR1 and CDR2 from the germline V gene are MGHDK and SYGVNS. The CDR3 is 14 amino acids. CDR3 in amino acids: CASSERMNTGELFF. CDR3 sequence (DNA): TGTGCCAGCAGTGAACGTATGAACACCGGGGAGCTGTTTTTT.

The CDR3: CASSYSRTANQPQHF. DNA for the CDR3: TGTGCCAGCAGTTACTCCAGGACAGCTAATCAGCCCCAGCATTTT. The V call is TRBV6-5, the J call TRBJ1-5, with D perhaps TRBD1 (6 bases). The CDR3 totals 15 residues. V lost 0 bases and J lost 4, with 10 bases in between. CDR1 is MNHEY and CDR2 is SVGAGI in the germline V gene.

The chain is built from TRBV6-5 and TRBJ2-7; possibly TRBD1 for D (6 bases). The CDR3 extends over 14 amino acids. The V end lost 6 bases, the J end lost 3 bases, and 15 bases lay between the germline ends. The germline V gene has CDR1 MNHEY and CDR2 SVGAGI. The CDR3, as DNA: TGTGCCAGCAGCCCGACAGGATTGAACTACGAGCAGTACTTC. Protein sequence: CASSPTGLNYEQYF.

This chain uses TRBV19 with TRBJ1-2, with D hard to call. This CDR3 has 15 amino acids. Trimming pared 5 bases from V and 3 bases from J, leaving 16 bases between. Germline V gene data show CDR1 as LNHDA and CDR2 as SQIVND (reference sequence). Here the CDR3 DNA reads TGTGCCAGTAGTCCAGGAGGGCGGACGGACTATGGCTACACCTTC. It codes for CASSPGGRTDYGYTF.

The count of this clone is one. Other nucleotide sequences from this sample produce the same CDR3. The gene calls are TRBV6-1 and TRBJ1-3; 8 bases match TRBD1. In germline, CDR1 is MNHNS, CDR2 SASEGT. The CDR3 totals 15 residues. With 3 bases clipped from V and 2 bases from J, the junction kept 3 bases outside the gene matches. The CDR3 nucleotides read TGTGCCAGCAGTGAGGCAGGGGGCACTGGAAACACCATATATTTT. This sequence encodes CASSEAGGTGNTIYF.

The chain joins TRBV9 to TRBJ1-1, with D possibly TRBD1 on 6 matching bases. Germline CDR1 is SGDLS and CDR2 is YYNGEE. V was clipped by 2 bases and J by 2 bases, with 10 bases between them. The CDR3 covers 14 residues. The CDR3 DNA follows: TGTGCCAGCAGCGTTTCAGGGGAAAACACTGAAGCTTTCTTT. Protein sequence: CASSVSGENTEAFF. The full variable domain, in which reference TRBV9 and TRBJ1-1 provide the parts outside the CDR3, is DSGVTQTPKHLITATGQRVTLRCSPRSGDLSVYWYQQSLDQGLQFLIQYYNGEERAKGNILERFSAQQFPDLHSELNLSSLELGDSALYFCASSVSGENTEAFFGQGTRLTVV.